This passage covers 11 T cell receptor beta chains from one sample sequenced in a study of T cell responses to AZD1222 COVID-19 vaccine. Using immunoSEQ multiplex PCR, the repertoire was profiled, and TCRdb retains in-frame clones only, with some absent. The table records roughly 180,000 clones, roughly 94% of them present only once. The sample in question was peripheral blood, obtained on day 0 of AZD1222 vaccination. The receptor source for this set is an adult in good health.

Concerning this clone itself: At the DNA level, this CDR3 is encoded by other sequences in the same sample as well. The V call is TRBV18, the J call TRBJ2-5; D gene uncertain. V was clipped by 1 base and J by 3 bases, with 0 bases between them. The CDR3 totals 11 residues. Germline V gene sequence: CDR1 KGHSH, CDR2 LQKENI. For the CDR3, the DNA is TGTGCCAGCTCACCACAAGAGACCCAGTACTTC. It specifies CASSPQETQYF.

The rearrangement uses TRBV15 and TRBJ2-7, with D maybe TRBD1 (6 bases). Between the trimmed V and J ends, which lost 1 base and 2 bases, there was a span of 12 bases. Germline V gene sequence: CDR1 LNHNV, CDR2 YYDKDF (reference sequence). This CDR3 has 15 amino acids. The chain's CDR3 is CATSRGVDSPYEQYF. The DNA of the CDR3 is TGTGCCACCAGCAGAGGTGTGGACAGCCCCTACGAGCAGTACTTC.

V usage is TRBV7-3 and J usage is TRBJ2-7; 11 bases are shared with TRBD2. CDR3 length: 18 amino acids. Trimming removed 4 bases from V and 3 bases from J; junction bases left unmatched: 14. Per the germline V gene, CDR1 is SGHTA and CDR2 is FQGTGA. The DNA for the CDR3 is TGTGCCAGCAGCTCCCTGGGGGGGTCTAGCGGGAGGCACTACGAGCAGTACTTC. It yields the protein CASSSLGGSSGRHYEQYF.

This clone has just one count. The chain's CDR3 is CASSGGPNQPQHF. For the CDR3, the DNA is TGTGCCAGCAGCGGCGGCCCCAATCAGCCCCAGCATTTT. V and J are TRBV9 and TRBJ1-5; the D is unclear. CDR3 length: 13 amino acids. Looked up from germline, CDR1 is SGDLS and CDR2 is YYNGEE. The V gene lost 3 bases and the J gene lost 3 bases, with 7 bases spanning the gap.

The table lists this clone with a count of one. The chain links TRBV15 to TRBJ1-1; D perhaps matches TRBD1 (6 bases). This CDR3 comprises 14 residues. The V end lost 4 bases, the J end lost 4 bases, and 13 bases lay between the germline ends. Germline V gene lookup returns CDR1 LNHNV and CDR2 YYDKDF (reference sequence). The CDR3 loop reads CATSTGTWGTEAFF. For the CDR3, the DNA is TGTGCCACCAGCACCGGGACATGGGGCACTGAAGCTTTCTTT.

This clone was observed once. Other DNA sequences from this sample encode an identical CDR3 as well. V gene TRBV29-1 combines with J gene TRBJ1-1, with D possibly TRBD1 on 5 matching bases. The V gene's germline CDR1 is SQVTM and CDR2 ANQGSEA. V lost 4 bases and J 4 bases, leaving 10 bases between the germline ends. The CDR3 length is 12 residues. CDR3 amino acids: CSVGRGGTEAFF. For the CDR3, the DNA is TGCAGCGTTGGTCGGGGCGGCACTGAAGCTTTCTTT.

V usage is TRBV12-3 or TRBV12-4 and J usage is TRBJ2-3, with 7 bases identical to TRBD1. The CDR3 loop spans 12 amino acids. J was trimmed by 6 bases and V by 5 bases; bases with no gene match: 2. CDR3 sequence: CASSQGVDTQYF. In DNA, the CDR3 is TGTGCCAGCAGTCAGGGGGTGGATACGCAGTATTTT.

The CDR3 is CASSRLLTGGSEAFF. The CDR3, as DNA: TGTGCCAGCAGCCGTTTACTAACAGGGGGTAGTGAAGCTTTCTTT. The genes are TRBV5-8 and TRBJ1-1, with 8 bases matching TRBD1. CDR3 length: 15 amino acids. CDR1 and CDR2 from the germline V gene are SGHTS and YDEGEE. With V trimmed by 4 bases and J by 7 bases, 12 bases remained unmatched. The full variable domain, completed using reference TRBV5-8 and TRBJ1-1, is EAGVTQSPTHLIKTRGQQATLRCSPISGHTSVYWYQQALGLGLQFLLWYDEGEERNRGNFPPRFSGRQFPNYSSELNVNALELEDSALYLCASSRLLTGGSEAFFGQGTRLTVV.

The rearrangement uses TRBV5-1 and TRBJ1-2, with D possibly matching TRBD1 (5 bases). Trimming cost V 6 bases and J 2 bases, with 26 bases left between them. This CDR3 is 18 amino acids long. CDR1 and CDR2 from the germline V gene are SGHRS and YFSETQ. The CDR3 loop reads CASTDSGLGTGRNYGYTF. Here the CDR3 DNA reads TGCGCCAGCACCGACTCGGGGCTTGGGACCGGGAGGAACTATGGCTACACCTTC.

V and J are TRBV10-3 and TRBJ2-7; 8 positions agree with TRBD2. CDR1 and CDR2 from the germline V gene are ENHRY and SYGVKD. The CDR3 is 14 residues long. After removal of 4 bases from V and 4 bases from J, the junction contained 6 bases not matched to a gene. CDR3 region: CAISVWSGSYEQYF. In nucleotides, the CDR3 is TGTGCCATCAGTGTGTGGAGCGGGAGTTACGAGCAGTACTTC.

The J gene is TRBJ1-1, the V gene TRBV15; no reliable D call. Trimming stripped 1 base from V and 0 bases from J, with 9 bases between. This CDR3 has 15 amino acids. CDR1 and CDR2 (germline): LNHNV, YYDKDF (reference sequence). CDR3 coding DNA: TGTGCCACCAGCAGAGTGGTCACCTTGAACACTGAAGCTTTCTTT. It translates to CATSRVVTLNTEAFF.